The clone carrying this TCR beta chain was seen more than once but under ten times. The target antigen is unknown. Germline is not matched at one junction end, which may reflect a read error. This sample is part of a study of blood T cells in healthy people across ages. Whole-study results and caveats: PBMCs were not sorted, which prevented a conclusive comparison of naive versus antigen-experienced cells.

CDR3 length: 13 amino acids. The germline CDR1 and CDR2 sequences are SGHRS and YFSETQ. The use of a sample-barcoded 5' primer and a J-beta primer mix characterized a second PCR of about 7 to 12 cycles. Via MiXCR, TCRdb re-called the 5' RACE reads, giving one row per CDR3 protein. The sample lists roughly 680,000 distinct CDR3 sequences, over 45% occurring once. Total RNA extraction produced at least 5.5 micrograms (per sample) for the study. The sequence came from a woman in her sixties in good health. The chain carries TRBV5-1 and TRBJ1-5, with D unclear. The specimen sequenced was blood. CDR3 loop: CASSLASNQPQHF. In nucleotides, the CDR3 is TGTGCCAGCAGCTTAGCGTCCAATCAGCCCCAGCATTTT.